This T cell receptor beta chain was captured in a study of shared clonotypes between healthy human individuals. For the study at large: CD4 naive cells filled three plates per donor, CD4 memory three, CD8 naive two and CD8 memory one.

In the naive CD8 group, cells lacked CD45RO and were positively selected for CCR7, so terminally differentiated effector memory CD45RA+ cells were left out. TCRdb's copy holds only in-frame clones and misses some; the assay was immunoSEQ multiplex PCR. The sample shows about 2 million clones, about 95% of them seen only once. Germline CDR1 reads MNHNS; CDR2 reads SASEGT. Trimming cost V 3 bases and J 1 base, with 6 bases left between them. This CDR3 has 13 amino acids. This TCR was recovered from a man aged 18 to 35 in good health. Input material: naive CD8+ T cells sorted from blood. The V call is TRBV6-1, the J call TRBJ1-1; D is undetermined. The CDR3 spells CASSDLGNTEAFF. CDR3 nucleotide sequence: TGTGCCAGCAGTGATCTGGGGAACACTGAAGCTTTCTTT.